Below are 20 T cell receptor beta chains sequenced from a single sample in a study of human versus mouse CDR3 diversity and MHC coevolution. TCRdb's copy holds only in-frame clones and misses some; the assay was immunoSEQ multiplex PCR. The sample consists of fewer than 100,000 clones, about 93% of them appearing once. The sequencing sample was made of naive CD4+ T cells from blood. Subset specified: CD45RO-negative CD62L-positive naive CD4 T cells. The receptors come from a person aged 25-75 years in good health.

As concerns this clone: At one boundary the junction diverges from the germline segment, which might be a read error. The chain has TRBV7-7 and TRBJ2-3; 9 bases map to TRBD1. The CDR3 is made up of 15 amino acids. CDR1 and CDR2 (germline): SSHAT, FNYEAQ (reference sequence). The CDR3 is CASSLGTGIIDTQYF. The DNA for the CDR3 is TGTGCTAGCAGCTTAGGGACAGGGATAATAGATACGCAGTATTTT.

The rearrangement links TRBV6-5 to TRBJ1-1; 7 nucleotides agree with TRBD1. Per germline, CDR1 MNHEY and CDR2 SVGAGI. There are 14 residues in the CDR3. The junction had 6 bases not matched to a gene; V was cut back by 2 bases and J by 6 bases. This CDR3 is CASSYRQGRSEAFF. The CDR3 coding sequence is TGTGCCAGCAGTTACAGACAGGGTCGTTCTGAAGCTTTCTTT.

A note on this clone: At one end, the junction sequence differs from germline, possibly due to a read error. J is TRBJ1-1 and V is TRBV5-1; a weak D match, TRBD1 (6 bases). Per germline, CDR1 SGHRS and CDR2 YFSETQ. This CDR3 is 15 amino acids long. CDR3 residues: CVSSSNTGLNTEAFF. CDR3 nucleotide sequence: TGCGTCAGCAGCTCGAACACAGGGCTGAACACTGAAGCTTTCTTT. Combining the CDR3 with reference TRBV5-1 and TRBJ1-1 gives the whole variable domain KAGVTQTPRYLIKTRGQQVTLSCSPISGHRSVSWYQQTPGQGLQFLFEYFSETQRNKGNFPGRFSGRQFSNSRSEMNVSTLELGDSALYLCVSSSNTGLNTEAFFGQGTRLTVV.

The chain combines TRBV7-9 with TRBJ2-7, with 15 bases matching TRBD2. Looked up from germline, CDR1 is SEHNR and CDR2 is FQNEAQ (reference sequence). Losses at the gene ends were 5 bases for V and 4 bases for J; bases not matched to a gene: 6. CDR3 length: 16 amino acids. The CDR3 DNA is TGTGCCAGCAGCGGACTAGCGGGGGGGCTTAAGTACGAGCAGTACTTC. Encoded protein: CASSGLAGGLKYEQYF. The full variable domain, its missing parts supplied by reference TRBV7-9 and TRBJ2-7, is DTGVSQNPRHKITKRGQNVTFRCDPISEHNRLYWYRQTLGQGPEFLTYFQNEAQLEKSRLLSDRFSAERPKGSFSTLEIQRTEQGDSAMYLCASSGLAGGLKYEQYFGPGTRLTVT.

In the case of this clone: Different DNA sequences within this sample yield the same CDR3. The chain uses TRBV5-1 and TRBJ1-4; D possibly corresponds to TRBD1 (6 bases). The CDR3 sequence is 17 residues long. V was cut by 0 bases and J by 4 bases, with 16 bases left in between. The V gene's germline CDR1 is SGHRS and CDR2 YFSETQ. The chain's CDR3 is CASSLAWGGQSNEKLFF. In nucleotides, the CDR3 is TGCGCCAGCAGCTTGGCTTGGGGTGGACAGAGTAATGAAAAACTGTTTTTT.

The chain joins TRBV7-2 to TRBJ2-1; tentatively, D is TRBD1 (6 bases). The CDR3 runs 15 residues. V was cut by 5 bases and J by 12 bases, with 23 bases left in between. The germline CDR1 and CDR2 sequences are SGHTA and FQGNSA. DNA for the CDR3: TGTGCCAGCAGCCGCATATTAACCACAGGGCATAGGCAGTTCTTC. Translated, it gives CASSRILTTGHRQFF. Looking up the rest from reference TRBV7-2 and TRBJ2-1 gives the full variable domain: GAGVSQSPSNKVTEKGKDVELRCDPISGHTALYWYRQSLGQGLEFLIYFQGNSAPDKSGLPSDRFSAERTGGSVSTLTIQRTQQEDSAVYLCASSRILTTGHRQFFGPGTRLTVL.

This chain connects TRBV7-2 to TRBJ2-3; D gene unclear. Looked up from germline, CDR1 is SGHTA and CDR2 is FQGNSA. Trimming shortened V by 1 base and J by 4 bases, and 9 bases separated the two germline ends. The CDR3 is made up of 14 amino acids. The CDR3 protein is CASSLVAVADTQYF. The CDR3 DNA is TGTGCCAGCAGCTTAGTAGCCGTTGCAGATACGCAGTATTTT.

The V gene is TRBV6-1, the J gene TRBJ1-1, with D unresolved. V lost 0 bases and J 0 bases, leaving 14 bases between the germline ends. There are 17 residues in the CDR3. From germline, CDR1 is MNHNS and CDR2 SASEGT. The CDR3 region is CASSEAAASKVNTEAFF. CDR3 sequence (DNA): TGTGCCAGCAGTGAAGCCGCAGCGTCGAAGGTGAACACTGAAGCTTTCTTT.

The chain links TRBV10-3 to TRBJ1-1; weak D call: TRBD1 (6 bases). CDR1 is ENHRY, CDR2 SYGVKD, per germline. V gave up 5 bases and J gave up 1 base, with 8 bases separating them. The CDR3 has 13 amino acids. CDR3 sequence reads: CAISTGTNTEAFF. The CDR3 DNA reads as TGTGCCATCAGTACAGGGACGAACACTGAAGCTTTCTTT.

The CDR3 DNA follows: TGTGCCAGCAGTTACTCGAGCCAGGGTCCCCACGAGCAGTACTTC. This codes for CASSYSSQGPHEQYF. The genes are TRBV6-5 and TRBJ2-7; TRBD1 might be the D (5 bases). The CDR3 runs 15 residues. Germline CDR1 and CDR2: MNHEY and SVGAGI. Trimming took 0 bases from V and 5 from J, leaving 14 bases between them.

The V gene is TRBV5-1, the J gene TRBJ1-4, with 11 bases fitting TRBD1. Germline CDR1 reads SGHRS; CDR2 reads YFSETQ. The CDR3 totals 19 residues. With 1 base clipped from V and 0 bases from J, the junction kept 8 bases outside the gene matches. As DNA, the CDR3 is TGCGCCAGCAGCTTGCCCCGGGACAGGGGGTCCTCAACTAATGAAAAACTGTTTTTT. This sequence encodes CASSLPRDRGSSTNEKLFF. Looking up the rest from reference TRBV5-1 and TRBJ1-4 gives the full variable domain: KAGVTQTPRYLIKTRGQQVTLSCSPISGHRSVSWYQQTPGQGLQFLFEYFSETQRNKGNFPGRFSGRQFSNSRSEMNVSTLELGDSALYLCASSLPRDRGSSTNEKLFFGSGTQLSVL.

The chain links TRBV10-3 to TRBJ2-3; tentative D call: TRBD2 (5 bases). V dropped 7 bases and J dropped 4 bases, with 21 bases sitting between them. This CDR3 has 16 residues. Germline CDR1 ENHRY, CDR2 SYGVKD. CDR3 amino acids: CAITDAGERTPDTQYF. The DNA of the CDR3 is TGTGCCATCACCGACGCCGGGGAGCGGACCCCAGATACGCAGTATTTT.

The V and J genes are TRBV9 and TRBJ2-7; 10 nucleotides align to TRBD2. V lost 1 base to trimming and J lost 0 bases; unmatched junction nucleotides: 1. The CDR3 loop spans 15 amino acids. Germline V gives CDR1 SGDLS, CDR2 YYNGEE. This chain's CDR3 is CASSVLAGASYEQYF. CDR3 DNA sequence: TGTGCCAGCAGCGTACTAGCGGGGGCCTCCTACGAGCAGTACTTC.

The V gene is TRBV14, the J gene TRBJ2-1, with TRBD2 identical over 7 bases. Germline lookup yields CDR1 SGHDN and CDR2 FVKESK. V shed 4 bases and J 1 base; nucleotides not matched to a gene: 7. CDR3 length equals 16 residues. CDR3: CASSPLSGLSYNEQFF. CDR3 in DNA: TGTGCCAGCAGCCCCCTTAGCGGGCTTTCCTACAATGAGCAGTTCTTC.

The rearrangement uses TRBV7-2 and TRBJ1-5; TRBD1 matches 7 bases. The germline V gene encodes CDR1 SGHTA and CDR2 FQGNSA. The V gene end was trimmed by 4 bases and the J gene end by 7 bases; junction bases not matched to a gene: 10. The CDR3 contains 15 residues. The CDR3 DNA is TGTGCCAGCAGCTCGGGACAGTCATTTGGCCAGCCCCAGCATTTT. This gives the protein CASSSGQSFGQPQHF.

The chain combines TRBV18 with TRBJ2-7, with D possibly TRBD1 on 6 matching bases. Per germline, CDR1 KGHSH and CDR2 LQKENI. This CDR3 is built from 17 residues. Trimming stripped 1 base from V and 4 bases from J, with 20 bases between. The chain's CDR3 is CASSPQVLRTVPYEQYF. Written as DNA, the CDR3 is TGTGCCAGCTCACCACAGGTCCTTAGGACAGTCCCTTACGAGCAGTACTTC.

The CDR3 DNA sequence: TGTGCCAGCAGCTCCGGACAGTTCTACGAGCAGTACTTC. This codes for CASSSGQFYEQYF. The gene calls are TRBV7-2 and TRBJ2-7, with D possibly being TRBD1 (6 bases). This CDR3 spans 13 amino acids. Germline V CDR1 and CDR2: SGHTA, FQGNSA. V was pared by 4 bases and J by 3 bases, with 10 bases between.

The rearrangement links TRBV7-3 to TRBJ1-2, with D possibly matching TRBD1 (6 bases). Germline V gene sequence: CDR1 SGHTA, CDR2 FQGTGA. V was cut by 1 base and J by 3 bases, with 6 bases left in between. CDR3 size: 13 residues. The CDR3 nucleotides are TGTGCCAGCAGCTTAAGACAGGACTATGGCTACACCTTC. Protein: CASSLRQDYGYTF.

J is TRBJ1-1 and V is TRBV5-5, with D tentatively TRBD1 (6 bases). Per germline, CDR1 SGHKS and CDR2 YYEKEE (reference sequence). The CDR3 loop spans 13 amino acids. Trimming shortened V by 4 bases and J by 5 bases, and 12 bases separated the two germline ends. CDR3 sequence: CASSTSRGTEAFF. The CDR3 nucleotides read TGTGCCAGCAGCACTTCAAGGGGGACTGAAGCTTTCTTT.

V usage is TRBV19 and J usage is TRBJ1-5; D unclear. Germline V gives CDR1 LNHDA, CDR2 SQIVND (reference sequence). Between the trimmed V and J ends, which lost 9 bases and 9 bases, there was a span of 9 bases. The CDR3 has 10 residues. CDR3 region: CARPYMPQHF. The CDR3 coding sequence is TGTGCCAGACCGTACATGCCCCAGCATTTT.